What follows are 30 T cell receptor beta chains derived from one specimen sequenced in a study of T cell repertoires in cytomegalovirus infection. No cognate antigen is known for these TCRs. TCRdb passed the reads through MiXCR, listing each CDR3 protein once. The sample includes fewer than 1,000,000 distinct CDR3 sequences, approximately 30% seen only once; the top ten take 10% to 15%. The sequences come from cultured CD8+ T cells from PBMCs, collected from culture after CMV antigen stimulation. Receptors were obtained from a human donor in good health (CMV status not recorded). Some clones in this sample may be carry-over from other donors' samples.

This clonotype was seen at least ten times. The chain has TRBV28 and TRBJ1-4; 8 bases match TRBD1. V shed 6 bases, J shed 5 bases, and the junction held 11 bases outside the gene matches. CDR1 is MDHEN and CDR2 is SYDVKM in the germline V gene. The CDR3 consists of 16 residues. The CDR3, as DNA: TGTGCCAGCAGCCCCCCCGACAGGGGCCCGAATGAAAAACTGTTTTTT. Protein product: CASSPPDRGPNEKLFF.

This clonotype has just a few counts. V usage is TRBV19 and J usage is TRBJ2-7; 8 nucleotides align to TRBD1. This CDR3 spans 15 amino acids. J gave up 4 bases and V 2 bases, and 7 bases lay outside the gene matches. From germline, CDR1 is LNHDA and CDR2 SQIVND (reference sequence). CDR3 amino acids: CASSIFDRGNYEQYF. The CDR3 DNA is TGTGCCAGTAGTATATTCGACAGGGGTAATTACGAGCAGTACTTC. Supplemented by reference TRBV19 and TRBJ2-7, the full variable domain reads DGGITQSPKYLFRKEGQNVTLSCEQNLNHDAMYWYRQDPGQGLRLIYYSQIVNDFQKGDIAEGYSVSREKKESFPLTVTSAQKNPTAFYLCASSIFDRGNYEQYFGPGTRLTVT.

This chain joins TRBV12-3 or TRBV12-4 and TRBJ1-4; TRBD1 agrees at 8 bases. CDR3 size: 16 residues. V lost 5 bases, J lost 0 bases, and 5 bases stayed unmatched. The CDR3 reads CASSRQGHATNEKLFF. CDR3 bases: TGTGCCAGCAGTCGACAGGGGCACGCAACTAATGAAAAACTGTTTTTT.

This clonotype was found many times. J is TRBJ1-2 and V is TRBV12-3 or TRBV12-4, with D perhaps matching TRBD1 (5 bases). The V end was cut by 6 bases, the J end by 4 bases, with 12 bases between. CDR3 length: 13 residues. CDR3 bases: TGTGCCAGCAGCCCGTCGGGGGTCTATGGCTACACCTTC. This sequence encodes CASSPSGVYGYTF.

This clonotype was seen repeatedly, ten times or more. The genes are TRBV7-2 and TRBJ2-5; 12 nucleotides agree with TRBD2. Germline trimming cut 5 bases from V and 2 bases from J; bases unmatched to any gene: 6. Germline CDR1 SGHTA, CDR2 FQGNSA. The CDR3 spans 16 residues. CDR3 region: CASSPLAGGPQETQYF. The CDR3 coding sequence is TGTGCCAGCAGCCCGCTAGCGGGGGGGCCTCAAGAGACCCAGTACTTC.

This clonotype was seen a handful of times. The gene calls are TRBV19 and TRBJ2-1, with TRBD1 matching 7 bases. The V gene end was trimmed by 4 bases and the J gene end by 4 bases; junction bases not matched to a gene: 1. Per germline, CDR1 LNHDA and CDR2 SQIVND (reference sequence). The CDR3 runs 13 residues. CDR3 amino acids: CASSRDRYNEQFF. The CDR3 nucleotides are TGTGCCAGTAGTAGGGACAGATACAATGAGCAGTTCTTC.

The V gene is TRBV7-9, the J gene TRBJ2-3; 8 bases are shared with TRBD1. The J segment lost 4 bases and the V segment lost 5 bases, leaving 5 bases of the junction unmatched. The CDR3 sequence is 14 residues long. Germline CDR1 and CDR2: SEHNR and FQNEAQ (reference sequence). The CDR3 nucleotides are TGTGCCAGCAGCCCGACAGGGGTCCCAGATACGCAGTATTTT. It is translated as CASSPTGVPDTQYF.

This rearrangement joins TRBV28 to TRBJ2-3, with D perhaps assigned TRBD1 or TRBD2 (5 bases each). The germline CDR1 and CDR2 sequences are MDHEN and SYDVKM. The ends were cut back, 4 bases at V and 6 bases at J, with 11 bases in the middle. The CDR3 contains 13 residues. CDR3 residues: CASSWGRRDTQYF. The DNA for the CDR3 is TGTGCCAGCAGTTGGGGCCGGAGGGATACGCAGTATTTT.

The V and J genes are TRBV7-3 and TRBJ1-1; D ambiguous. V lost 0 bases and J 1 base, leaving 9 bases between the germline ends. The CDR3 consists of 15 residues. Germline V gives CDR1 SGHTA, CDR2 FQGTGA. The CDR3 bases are TGTGCCAGCAGCTTAACATATAGGGAGAACACTGAAGCTTTCTTT. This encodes CASSLTYRENTEAFF.

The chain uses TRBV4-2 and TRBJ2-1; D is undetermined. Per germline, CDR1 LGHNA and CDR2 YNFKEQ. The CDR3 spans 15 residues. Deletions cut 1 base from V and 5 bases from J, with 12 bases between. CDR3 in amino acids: CASSQGIQLDNEQFF. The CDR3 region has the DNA TGTGCCAGCAGCCAAGGGATCCAGCTAGACAATGAGCAGTTCTTC.

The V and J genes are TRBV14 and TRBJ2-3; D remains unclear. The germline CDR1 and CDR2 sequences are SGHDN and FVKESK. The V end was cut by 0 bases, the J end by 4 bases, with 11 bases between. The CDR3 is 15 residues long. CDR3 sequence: CASSQEAHLPDTQYF. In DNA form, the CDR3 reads TGTGCCAGCAGCCAAGAGGCCCACTTACCAGATACGCAGTATTTT.

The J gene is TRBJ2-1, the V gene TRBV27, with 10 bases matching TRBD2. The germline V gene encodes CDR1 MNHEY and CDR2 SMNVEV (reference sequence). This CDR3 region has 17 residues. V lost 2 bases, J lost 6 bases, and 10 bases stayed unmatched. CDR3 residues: CASSLPVSGGAFNEQFF. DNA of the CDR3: TGTGCCAGCAGTTTACCCGTGAGCGGGGGGGCCTTCAATGAGCAGTTCTTC.

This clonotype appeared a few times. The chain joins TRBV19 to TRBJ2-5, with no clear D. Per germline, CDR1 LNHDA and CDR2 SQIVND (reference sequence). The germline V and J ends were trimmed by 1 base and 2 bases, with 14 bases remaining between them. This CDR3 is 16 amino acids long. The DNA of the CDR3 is TGTGCCAGTAGTATAGTTGGGCTCCTCGGTCAAGAGACCCAGTACTTC. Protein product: CASSIVGLLGQETQYF.

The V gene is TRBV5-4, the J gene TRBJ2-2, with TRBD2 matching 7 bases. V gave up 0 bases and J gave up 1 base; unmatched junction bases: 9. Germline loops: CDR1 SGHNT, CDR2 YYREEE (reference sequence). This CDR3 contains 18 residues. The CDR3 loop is CASSLDAPWGGNTGELFF. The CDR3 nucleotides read TGTGCCAGCAGCTTGGATGCCCCATGGGGGGGGAACACCGGGGAGCTGTTTTTT.

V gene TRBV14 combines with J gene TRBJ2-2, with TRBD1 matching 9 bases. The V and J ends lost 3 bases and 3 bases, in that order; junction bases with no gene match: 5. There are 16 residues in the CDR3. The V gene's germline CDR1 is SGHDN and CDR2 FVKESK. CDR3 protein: CASSHGQGIYTGELFF. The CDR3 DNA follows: TGTGCCAGCAGCCATGGACAGGGGATCTACACCGGGGAGCTGTTTTTT.

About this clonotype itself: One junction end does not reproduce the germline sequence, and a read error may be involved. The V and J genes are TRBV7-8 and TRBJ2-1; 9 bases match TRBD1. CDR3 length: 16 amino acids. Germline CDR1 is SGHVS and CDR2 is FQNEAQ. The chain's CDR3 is CTSSLSGTGHYNEQFF. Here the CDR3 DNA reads TGTACCAGCAGCCTTTCCGGGACAGGGCACTACAATGAGCAGTTCTTC.

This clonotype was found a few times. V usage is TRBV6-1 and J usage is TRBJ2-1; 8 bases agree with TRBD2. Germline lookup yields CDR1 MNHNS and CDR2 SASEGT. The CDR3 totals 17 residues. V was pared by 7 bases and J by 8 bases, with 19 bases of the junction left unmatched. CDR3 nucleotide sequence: TGTGCCAGCATTCGGGGGGGGGCTTACAATCATTCCCATGAGCAGTTCTTC. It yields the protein CASIRGGAYNHSHEQFF.

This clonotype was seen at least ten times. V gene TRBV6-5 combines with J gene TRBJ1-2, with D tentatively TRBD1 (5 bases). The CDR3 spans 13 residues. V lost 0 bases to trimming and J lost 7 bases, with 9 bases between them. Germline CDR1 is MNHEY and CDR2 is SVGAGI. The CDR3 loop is CASSYSRGTGYTF. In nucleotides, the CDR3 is TGTGCCAGCAGTTACTCAAGGGGCACTGGCTACACCTTC.

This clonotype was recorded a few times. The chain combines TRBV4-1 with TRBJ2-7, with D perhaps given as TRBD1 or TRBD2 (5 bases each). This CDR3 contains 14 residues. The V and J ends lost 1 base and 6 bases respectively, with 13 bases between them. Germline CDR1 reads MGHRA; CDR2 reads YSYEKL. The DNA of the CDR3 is TGCGCCAGCAGCCAAGGAAACGGTGGGGGCGAGCAGTACTTC. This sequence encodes CASSQGNGGGEQYF.

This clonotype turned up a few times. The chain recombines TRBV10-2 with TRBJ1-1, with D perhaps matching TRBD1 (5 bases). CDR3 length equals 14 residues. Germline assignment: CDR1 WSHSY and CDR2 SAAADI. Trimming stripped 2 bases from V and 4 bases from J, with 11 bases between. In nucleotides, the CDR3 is TGCGCCAGCAGTGAGGCCAGGGTTCGCACTGAAGCTTTCTTT. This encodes CASSEARVRTEAFF.

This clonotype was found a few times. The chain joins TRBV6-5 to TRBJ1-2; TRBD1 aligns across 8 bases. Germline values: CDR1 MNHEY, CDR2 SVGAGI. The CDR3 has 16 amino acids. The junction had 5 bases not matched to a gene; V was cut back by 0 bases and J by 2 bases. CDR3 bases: TGTGCCAGCAGTTACTCGACGAACAGGGGGAACTATGGCTACACCTTC. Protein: CASSYSTNRGNYGYTF.

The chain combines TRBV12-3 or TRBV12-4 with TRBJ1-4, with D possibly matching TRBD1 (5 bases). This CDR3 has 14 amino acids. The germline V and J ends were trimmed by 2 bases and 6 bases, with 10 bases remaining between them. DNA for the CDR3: TGTGCCAGCAGTTTATTGGACACAGATGAAAAACTGTTTTTT. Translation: CASSLLDTDEKLFF.

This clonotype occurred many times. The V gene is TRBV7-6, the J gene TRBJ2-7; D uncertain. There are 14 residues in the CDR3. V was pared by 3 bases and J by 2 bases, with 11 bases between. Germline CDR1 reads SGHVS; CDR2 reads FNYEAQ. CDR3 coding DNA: TGTGCCAGCAGCTTTCCCGGGCAACCCTACGAGCAGTACGTC. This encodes CASSFPGQPYEQYV.

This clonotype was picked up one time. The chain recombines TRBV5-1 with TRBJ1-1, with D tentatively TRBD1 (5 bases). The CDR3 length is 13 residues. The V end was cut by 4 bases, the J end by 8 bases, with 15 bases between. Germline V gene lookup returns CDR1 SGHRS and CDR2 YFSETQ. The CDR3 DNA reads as TGCGCCAGCAGCGGGGTGGGGACTGCGGAAGCTTTCTTT. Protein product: CASSGVGTAEAFF.

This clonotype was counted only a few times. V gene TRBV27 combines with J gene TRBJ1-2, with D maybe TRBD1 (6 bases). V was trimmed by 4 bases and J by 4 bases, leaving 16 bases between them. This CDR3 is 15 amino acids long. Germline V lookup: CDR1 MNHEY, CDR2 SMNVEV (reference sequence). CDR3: CASSSLGQGIYGYTF. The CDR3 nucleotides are TGTGCCAGCAGTTCATTGGGGCAGGGGATCTATGGCTACACCTTC.

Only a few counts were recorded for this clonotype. CDR3 DNA: TGTGCCAGCAGCTTAGGGGGGTACGCTGAGCAGTTCTTC. Protein: CASSLGGYAEQFF. The gene calls are TRBV11-2 and TRBJ2-1; D may be TRBD1 or TRBD2 (5 bases each). Germline V gene lookup returns CDR1 SGHAT and CDR2 FQNNGV. This CDR3 contains 13 residues. V was cut by 1 base and J by 9 bases, with 10 bases left in between.

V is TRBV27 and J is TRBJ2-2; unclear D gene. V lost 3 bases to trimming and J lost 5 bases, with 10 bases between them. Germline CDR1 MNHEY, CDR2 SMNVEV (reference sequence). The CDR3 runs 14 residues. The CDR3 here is CASSFIGATGELFF. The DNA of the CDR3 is TGTGCCAGCAGTTTTATAGGAGCTACCGGGGAGCTGTTTTTT.

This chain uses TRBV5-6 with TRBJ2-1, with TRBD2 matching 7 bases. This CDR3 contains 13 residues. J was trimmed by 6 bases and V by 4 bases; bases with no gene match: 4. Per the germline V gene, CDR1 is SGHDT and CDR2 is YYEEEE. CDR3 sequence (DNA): TGTGCCAGCAGCAGGGGAGGGAGCAATGAGCAGTTCTTC. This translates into CASSRGGSNEQFF.

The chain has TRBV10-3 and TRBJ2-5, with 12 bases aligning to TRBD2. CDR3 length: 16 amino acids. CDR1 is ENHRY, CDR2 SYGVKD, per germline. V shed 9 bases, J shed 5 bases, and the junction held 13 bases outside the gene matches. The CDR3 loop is CAIRTSGTYGEETQYF. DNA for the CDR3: TGTGCCATTCGGACTAGCGGGACCTACGGGGAGGAGACCCAGTACTTC.

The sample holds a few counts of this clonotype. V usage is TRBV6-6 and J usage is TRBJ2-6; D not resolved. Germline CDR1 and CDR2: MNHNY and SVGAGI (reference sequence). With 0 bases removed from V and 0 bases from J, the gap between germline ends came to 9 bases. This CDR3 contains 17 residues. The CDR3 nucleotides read TGTGCCAGCAGTTACTCTCTAGTCCCCTCTGGGGCCAACGTCCTGACTTTC. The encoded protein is CASSYSLVPSGANVLTF.